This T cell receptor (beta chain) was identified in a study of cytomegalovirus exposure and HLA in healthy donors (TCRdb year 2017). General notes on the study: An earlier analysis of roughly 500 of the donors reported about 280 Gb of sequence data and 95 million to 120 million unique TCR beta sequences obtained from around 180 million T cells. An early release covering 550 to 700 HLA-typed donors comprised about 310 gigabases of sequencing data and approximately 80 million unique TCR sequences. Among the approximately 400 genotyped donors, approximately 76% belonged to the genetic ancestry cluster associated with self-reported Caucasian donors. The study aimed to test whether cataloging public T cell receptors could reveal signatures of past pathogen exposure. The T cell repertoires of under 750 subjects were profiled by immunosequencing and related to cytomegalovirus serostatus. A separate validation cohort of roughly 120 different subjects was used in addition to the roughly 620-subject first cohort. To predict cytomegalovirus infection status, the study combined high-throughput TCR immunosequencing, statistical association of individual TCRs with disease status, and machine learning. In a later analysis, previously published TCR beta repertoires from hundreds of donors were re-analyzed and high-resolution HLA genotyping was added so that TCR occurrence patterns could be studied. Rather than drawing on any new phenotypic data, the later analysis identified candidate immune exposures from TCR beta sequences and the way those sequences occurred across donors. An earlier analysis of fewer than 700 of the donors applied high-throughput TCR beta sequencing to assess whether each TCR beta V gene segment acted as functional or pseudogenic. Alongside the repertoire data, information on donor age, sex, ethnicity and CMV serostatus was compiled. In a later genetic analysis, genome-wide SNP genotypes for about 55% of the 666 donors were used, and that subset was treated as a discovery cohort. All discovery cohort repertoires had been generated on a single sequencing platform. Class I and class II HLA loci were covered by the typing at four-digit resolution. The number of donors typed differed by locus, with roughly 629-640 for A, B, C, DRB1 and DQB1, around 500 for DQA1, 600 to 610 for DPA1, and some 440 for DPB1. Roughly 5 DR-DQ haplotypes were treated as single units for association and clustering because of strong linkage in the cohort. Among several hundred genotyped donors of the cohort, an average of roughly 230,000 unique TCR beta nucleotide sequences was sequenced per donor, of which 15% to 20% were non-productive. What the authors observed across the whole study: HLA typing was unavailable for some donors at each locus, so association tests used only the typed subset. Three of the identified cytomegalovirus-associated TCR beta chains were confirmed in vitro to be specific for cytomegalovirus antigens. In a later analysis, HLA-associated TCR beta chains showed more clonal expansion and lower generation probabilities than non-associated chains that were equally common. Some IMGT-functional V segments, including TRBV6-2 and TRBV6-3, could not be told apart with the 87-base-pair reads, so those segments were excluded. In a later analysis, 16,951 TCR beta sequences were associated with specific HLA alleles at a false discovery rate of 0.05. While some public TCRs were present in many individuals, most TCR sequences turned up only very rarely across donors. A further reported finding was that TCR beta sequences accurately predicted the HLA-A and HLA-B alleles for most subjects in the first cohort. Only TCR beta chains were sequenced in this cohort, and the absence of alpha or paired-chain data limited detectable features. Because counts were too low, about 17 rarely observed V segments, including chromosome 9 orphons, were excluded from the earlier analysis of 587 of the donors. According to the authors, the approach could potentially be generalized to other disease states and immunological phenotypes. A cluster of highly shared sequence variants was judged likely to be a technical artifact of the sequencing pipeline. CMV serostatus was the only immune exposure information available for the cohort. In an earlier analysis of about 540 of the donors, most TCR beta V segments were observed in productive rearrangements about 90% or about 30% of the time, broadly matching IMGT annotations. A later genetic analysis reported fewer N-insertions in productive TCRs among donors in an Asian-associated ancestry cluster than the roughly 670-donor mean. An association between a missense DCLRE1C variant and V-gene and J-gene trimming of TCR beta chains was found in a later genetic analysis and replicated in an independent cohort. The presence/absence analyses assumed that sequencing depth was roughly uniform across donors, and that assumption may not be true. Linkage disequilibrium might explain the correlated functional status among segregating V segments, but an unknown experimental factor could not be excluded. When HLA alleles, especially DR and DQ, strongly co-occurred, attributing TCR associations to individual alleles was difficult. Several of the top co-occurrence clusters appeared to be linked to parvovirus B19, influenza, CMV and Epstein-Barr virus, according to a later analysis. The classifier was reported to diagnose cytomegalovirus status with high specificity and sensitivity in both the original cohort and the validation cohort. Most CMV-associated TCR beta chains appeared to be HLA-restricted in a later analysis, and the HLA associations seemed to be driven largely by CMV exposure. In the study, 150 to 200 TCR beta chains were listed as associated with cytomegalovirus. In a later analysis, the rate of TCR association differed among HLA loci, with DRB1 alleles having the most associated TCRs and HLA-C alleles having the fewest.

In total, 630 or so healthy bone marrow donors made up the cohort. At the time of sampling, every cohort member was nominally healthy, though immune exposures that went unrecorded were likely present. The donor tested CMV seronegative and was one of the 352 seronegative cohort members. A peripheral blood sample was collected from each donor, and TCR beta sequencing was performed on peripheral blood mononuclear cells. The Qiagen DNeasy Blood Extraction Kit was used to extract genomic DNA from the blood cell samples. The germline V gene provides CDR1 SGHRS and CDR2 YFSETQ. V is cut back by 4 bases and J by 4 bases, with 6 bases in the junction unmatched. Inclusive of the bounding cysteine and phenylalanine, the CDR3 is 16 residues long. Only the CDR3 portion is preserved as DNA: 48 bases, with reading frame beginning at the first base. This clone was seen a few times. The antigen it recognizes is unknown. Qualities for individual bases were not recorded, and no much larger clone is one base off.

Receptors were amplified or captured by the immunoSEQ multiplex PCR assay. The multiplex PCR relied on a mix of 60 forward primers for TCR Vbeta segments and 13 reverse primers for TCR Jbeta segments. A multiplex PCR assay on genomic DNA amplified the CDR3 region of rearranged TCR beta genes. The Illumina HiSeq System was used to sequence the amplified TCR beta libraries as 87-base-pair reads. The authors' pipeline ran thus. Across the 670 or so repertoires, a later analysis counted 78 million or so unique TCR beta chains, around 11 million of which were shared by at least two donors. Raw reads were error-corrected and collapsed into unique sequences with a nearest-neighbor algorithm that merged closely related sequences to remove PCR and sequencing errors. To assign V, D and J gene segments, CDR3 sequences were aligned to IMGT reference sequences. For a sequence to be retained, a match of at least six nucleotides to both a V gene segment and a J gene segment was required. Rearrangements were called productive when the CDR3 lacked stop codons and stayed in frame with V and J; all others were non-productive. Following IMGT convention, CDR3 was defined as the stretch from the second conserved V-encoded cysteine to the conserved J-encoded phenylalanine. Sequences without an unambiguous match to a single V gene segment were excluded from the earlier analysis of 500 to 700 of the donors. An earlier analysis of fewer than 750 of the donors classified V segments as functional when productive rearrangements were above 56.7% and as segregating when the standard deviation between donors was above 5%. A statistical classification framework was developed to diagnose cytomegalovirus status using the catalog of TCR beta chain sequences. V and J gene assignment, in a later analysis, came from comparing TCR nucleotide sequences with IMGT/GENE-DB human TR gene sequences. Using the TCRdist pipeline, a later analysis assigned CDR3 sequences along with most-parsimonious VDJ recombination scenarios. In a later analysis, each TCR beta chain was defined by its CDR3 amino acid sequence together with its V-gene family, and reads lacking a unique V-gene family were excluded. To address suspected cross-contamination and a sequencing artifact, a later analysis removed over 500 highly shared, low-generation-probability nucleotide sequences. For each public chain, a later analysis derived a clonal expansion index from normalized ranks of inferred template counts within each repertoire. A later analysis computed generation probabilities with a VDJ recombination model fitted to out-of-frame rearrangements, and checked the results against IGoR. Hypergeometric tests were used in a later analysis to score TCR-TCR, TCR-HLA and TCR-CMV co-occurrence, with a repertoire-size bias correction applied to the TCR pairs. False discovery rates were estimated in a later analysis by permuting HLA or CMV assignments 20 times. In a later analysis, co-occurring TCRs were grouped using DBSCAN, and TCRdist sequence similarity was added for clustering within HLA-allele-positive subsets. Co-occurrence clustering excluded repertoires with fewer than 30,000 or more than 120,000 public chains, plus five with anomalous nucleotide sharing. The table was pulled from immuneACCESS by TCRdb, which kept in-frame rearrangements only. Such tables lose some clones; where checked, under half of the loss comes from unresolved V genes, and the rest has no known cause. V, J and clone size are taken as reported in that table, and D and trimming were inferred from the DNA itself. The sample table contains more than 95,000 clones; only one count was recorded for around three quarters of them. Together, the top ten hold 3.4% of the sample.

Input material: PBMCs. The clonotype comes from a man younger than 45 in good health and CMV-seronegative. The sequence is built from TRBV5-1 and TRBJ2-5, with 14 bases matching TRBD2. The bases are TGCGCCAGCAGCCACGTGGGACTAGCGGGAGTAGAGACCCAGTACTTC. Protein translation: CASSHVGLAGVETQYF. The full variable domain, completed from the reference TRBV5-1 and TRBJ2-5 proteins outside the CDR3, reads KAGVTQTPRYLIKTRGQQVTLSCSPISGHRSVSWYQQTPGQGLQFLFEYFSETQRNKGNFPGRFSGRQFSNSRSEMNVSTLELGDSALYLCASSHVGLAGVETQYFGPGTRLLVL.